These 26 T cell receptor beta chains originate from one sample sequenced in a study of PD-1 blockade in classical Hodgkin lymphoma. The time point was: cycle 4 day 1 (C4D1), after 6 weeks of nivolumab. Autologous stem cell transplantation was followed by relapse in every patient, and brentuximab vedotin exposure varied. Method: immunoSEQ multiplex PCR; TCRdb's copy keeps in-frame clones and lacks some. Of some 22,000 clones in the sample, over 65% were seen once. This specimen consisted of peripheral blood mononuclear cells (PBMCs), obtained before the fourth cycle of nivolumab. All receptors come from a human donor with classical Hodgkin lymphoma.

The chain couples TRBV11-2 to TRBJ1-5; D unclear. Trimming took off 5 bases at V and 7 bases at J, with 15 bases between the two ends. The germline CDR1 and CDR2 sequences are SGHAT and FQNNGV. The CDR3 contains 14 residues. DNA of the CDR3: TGTGCCAGCAGCCGAGCGGGGAACAAACAGCCCCAGCATTTT. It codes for CASSRAGNKQPQHF.

CDR3 in DNA: TGTGCCAGCAGCTTGGCAGGCAGGGAGTACGAGCAGTACTTC. This codes for CASSLAGREYEQYF. This chain connects TRBV5-6 to TRBJ2-7; perhaps D is TRBD1 or TRBD2 (5 bases each). The CDR3 extends over 14 amino acids. CDR1 SGHDT and CDR2 YYEEEE come from the germline V gene. V lost 0 bases, J lost 4 bases, and 11 bases lay in between.

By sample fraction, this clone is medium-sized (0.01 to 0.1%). CDR3 protein: CASSSRETGMNTEAFF. The CDR3, as DNA: TGTGCCAGCAGCTCGCGAGAGACAGGGATGAACACTGAAGCTTTCTTT. V and J are TRBV9 and TRBJ1-1; 7 nucleotides line up with TRBD1. Germline lookup yields CDR1 SGDLS and CDR2 YYNGEE. This CDR3 comprises 16 residues. Trimming cost V 4 bases and J 0 bases; bases outside gene matches: 9.

As DNA, the CDR3 is TGTGCCAGTACCCCCGACAGAAGGAACACTGAAGCTTTCTTT. Translating gives CASTPDRRNTEAFF. V gene TRBV19 combines with J gene TRBJ1-1, with a possible D match to TRBD1 (5 bases). The CDR3 has 14 amino acids. CDR1 is LNHDA and CDR2 is SQIVND in the germline V gene (reference sequence). V was pared by 7 bases and J by 1 base, with 13 bases between. Full variable domain (rest looked up from reference TRBV19 and TRBJ1-1): DGGITQSPKYLFRKEGQNVTLSCEQNLNHDAMYWYRQDPGQGLRLIYYSQIVNDFQKGDIAEGYSVSREKKESFPLTVTSAQKNPTAFYLCASTPDRRNTEAFFGQGTRLTVV.

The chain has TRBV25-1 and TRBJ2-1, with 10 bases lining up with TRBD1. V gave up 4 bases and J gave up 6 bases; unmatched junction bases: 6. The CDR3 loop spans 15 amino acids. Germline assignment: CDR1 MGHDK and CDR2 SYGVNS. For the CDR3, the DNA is TGTGCCAGCAGTGGGGGACAGGGGCTCTTCAATGAGCAGTTCTTC. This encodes CASSGGQGLFNEQFF.

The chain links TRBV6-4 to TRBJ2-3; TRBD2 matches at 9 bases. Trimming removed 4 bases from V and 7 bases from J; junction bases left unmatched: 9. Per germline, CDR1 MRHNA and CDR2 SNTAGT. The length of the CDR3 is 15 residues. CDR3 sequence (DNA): TGTGCCAGCAGTGTGGTAGCGGGAGCTATGTATACGCAGTATTTT. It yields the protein CASSVVAGAMYTQYF.

CDR3 bases: TGTGCCAGCAGCCGCCCCTACAGCTCCTACAATGAGCAGTTCTTC. As protein: CASSRPYSSYNEQFF. The genes are TRBV2 and TRBJ2-1; no definite D call. The germline V and J ends were trimmed by 6 bases and 0 bases, with 12 bases remaining between them. The length of the CDR3 is 15 residues. Germline values: CDR1 SNHLY, CDR2 FYNNEI.

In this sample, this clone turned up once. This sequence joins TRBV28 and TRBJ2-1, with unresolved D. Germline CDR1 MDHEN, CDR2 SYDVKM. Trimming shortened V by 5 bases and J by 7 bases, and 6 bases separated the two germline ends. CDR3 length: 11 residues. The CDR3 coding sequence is TGTGCCAGCAGTGGGTGGAATGAGCAGTTCTTC. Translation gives CASSGWNEQFF.

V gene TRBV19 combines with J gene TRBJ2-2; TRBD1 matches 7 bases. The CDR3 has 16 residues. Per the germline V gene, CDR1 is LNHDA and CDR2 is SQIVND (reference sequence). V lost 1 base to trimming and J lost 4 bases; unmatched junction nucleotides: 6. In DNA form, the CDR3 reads TGTGCCAGTAGTATAGGACAGGGTTGGGGCACCGGGGAGCTGTTTTTT. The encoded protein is CASSIGQGWGTGELFF.

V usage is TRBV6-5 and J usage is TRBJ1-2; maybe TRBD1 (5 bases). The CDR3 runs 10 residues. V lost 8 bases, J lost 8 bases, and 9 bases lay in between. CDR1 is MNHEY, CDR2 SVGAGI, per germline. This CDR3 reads CASGDDGYTF. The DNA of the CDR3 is TGTGCCAGCGGGGACGACGGCTACACCTTC.

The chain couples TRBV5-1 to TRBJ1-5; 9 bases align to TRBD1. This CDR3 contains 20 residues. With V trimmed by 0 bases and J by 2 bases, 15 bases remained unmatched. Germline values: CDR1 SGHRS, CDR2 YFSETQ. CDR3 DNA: TGCGCCAGCAGCTTGGGTTTCGAGACAGGGGGTAATTTGGGCAATCAGCCCCAGCATTTT. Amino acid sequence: CASSLGFETGGNLGNQPQHF.

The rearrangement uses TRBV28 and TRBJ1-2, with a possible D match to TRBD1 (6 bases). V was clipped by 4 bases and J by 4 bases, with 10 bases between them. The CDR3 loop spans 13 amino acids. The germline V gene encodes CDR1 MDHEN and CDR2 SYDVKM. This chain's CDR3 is CASSYGTSYGYTF. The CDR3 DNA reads TGTGCCAGCAGTTACGGGACAAGCTATGGCTACACCTTC.

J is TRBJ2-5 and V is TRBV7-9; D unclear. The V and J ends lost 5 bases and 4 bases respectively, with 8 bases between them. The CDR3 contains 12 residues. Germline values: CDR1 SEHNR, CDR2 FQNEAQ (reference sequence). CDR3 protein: CASSPPGETQYF. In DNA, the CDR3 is TGTGCCAGCAGCCCCCCGGGAGAGACCCAGTACTTC.

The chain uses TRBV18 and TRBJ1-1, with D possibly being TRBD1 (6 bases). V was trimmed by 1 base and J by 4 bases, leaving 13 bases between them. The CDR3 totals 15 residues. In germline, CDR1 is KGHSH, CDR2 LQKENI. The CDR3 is CASSPLSQGSTEAFF. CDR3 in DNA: TGTGCCAGCTCACCACTCAGCCAGGGGAGCACTGAAGCTTTCTTT.

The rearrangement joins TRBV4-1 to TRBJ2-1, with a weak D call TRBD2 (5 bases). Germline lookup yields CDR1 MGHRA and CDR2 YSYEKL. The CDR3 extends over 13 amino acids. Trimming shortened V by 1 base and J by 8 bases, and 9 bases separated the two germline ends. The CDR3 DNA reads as TGCGCCAGCAGCCAAGTAAGGGAGTATGAGCAGTTCTTC. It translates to CASSQVREYEQFF.

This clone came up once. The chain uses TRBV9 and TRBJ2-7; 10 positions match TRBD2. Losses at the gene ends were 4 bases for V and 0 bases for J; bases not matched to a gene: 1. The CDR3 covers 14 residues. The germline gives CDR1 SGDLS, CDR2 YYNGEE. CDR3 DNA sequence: TGTGCCAGCAGCCCTAGCGGGAGCTCCTACGAGCAGTACTTC. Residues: CASSPSGSSYEQYF. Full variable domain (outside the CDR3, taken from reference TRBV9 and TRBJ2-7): DSGVTQTPKHLITATGQRVTLRCSPRSGDLSVYWYQQSLDQGLQFLIQYYNGEERAKGNILERFSAQQFPDLHSELNLSSLELGDSALYFCASSPSGSSYEQYFGPGTRLTVT.

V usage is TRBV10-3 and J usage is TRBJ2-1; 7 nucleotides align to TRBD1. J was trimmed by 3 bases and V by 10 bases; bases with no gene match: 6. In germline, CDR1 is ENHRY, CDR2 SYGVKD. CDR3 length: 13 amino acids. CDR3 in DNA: TGTGCCACCGACAGGGATGGCTACAATGAGCAGTTCTTC. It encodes CATDRDGYNEQFF.

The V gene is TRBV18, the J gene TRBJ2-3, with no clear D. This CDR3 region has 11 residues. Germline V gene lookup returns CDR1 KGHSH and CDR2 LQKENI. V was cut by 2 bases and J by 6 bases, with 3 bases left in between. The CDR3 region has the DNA TGTGCCAGCTCACCATGGGATACGCAGTATTTT. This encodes CASSPWDTQYF. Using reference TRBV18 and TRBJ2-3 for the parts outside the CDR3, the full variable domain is NAGVMQNPRHLVRRRGQEARLRCSPMKGHSHVYWYRQLPEEGLKFMVYLQKENIIDESGMPKERFSAEFPKEGPSILRIQQVVRGDSAAYFCASSPWDTQYFGPGTRLTVL.

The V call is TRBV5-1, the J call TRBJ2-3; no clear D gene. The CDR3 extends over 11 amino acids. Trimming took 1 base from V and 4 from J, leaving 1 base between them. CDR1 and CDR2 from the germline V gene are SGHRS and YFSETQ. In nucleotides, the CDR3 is TGCGCCAGCAGCTTGTCAGATACGCAGTATTTT. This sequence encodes CASSLSDTQYF. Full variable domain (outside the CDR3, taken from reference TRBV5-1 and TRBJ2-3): KAGVTQTPRYLIKTRGQQVTLSCSPISGHRSVSWYQQTPGQGLQFLFEYFSETQRNKGNFPGRFSGRQFSNSRSEMNVSTLELGDSALYLCASSLSDTQYFGPGTRLTVL.

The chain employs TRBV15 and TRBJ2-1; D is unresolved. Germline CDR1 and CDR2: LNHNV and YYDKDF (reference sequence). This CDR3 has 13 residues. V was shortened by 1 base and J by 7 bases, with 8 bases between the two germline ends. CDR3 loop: CATSRAYGNEQFF. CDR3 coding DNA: TGTGCCACCAGCAGAGCCTATGGGAATGAGCAGTTCTTC.

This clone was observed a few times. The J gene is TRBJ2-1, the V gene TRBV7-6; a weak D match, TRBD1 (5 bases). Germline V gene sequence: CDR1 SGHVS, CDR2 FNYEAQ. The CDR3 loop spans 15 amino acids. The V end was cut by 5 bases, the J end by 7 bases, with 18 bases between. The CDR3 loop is CASSVGPTAGNEQFF. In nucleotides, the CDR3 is TGTGCCAGCAGCGTCGGGCCAACTGCAGGGAATGAGCAGTTCTTC. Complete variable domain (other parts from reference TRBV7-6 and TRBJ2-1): GAGVSQSPRYKVTKRGQDVALRCDPISGHVSLYWYRQALGQGPEFLTYFNYEAQQDKSGLPNDRFSAERPEGSISTLTIQRTEQRDSAMYRCASSVGPTAGNEQFFGPGTRLTVL.

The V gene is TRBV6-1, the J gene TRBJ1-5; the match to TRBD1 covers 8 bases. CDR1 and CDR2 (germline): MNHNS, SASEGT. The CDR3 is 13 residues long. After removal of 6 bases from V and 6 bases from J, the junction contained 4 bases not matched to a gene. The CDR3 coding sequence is TGTGCCAGCAGGGACAGGGAGAGTCAGCCCCAGCATTTT. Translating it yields CASRDRESQPQHF.

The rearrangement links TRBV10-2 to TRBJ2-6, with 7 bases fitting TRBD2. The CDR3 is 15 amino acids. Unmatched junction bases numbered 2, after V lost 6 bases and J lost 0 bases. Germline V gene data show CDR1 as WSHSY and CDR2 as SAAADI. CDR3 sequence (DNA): TGCGCCAGCAGGGGGGGGATCTCTGGGGCCAACGTCCTGACTTTC. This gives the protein CASRGGISGANVLTF.

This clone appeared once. This CDR3 is CASSSGTGNYQPQHF. The DNA for the CDR3 is TGTGCCAGCAGCTCTGGGACAGGCAACTATCAGCCCCAGCATTTT. This chain uses TRBV13 with TRBJ1-5, with TRBD1 matching 8 bases. Germline V gene sequence: CDR1 PRHDT, CDR2 FYEKMQ (reference sequence). Trimming removed 4 bases from V and 5 bases from J; junction bases left unmatched: 7. This CDR3 is built from 15 residues.

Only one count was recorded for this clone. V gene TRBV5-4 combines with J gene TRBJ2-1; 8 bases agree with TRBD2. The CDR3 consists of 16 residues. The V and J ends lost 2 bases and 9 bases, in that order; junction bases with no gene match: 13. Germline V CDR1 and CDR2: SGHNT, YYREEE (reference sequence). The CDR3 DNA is TGTGCCAGCAGCTTCGATGGCCAGCGGGAGCTGGGTGAGCAGTTCTTC. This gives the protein CASSFDGQRELGEQFF.

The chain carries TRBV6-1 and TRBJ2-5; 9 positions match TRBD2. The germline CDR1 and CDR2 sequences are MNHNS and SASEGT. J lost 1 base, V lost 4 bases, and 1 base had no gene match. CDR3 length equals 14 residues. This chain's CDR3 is CASSGGGAQETQYF. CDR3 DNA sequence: TGTGCCAGCAGTGGCGGGGGGGCCCAAGAGACCCAGTACTTC.